The source of this TCR beta chain is a study of blood T cell repertoires in COVID-19. Whole-study context: T cells, B-cell-depleted T cells, or PBMCs supplied cDNA or gDNA.

How the authors handled the data: Estimates of nucleated cell counts were drawn from the amplification of reference gene primers. The table came from immunoSEQ multiplex PCR; TCRdb's copy has only in-frame clones and leaves some out. V and J calls and clone size are given by that table; D and trimming were obtained from the DNA. The sample records roughly 250,000 clones, about 90% being singletons. The CDR3 consists of 13 residues. Germline V gene data show CDR1 as SNHLY and CDR2 as FYNNEI. The V and J ends lost 7 bases and 8 bases respectively, with 15 bases between them. The specimen sequenced was peripheral blood. This receptor was taken from a woman between 35 and 50 years old with acute or convalescent COVID-19. The V gene is TRBV2, the J gene TRBJ2-1; D perhaps matches TRBD1 (6 bases). Written as DNA, the CDR3 is TGTGCCAGCAACAGACCAGGGGATGATGAGCAGTTCTTC. It codes for CASNRPGDDEQFF.